The T cell receptor beta chain described here comes from a study of sequential checkpoint blockade in melanoma. Study background: After both sequences, patients received maintenance nivolumab.

This CDR3 has 15 residues. CDR1 and CDR2 (germline): MDHEN, SYDVKM. Losses at the gene ends were 7 bases for V and 6 bases for J; bases not matched to a gene: 12. Method: immunoSEQ multiplex PCR; TCRdb's copy keeps in-frame clones and lacks some. The top ten hold around 15% of the sample, which has 26,000 or so clones, 85% to 90% seen once. The sample holds one count of this clone. Noted treatment: randomized to nivolumab then ipilimumab (arm A) or the reverse (arm B). DNA-damaging chemotherapy had not been given to any patient beforehand. Live CD3+CD8+ CD19− CD56− cells were sorted from PBMCs. This TCR was sampled from a human donor with melanoma. The chain recombines TRBV28 with TRBJ2-7, with 10 bases identical to TRBD2. The sample here was CD8+ T cells sorted from blood (inferred from file names), taken from a patient given nivolumab and ipilimumab in sequence. CDR3 sequence (DNA): TGTGCCAGCACAGTTTGGCTAGCGGGAGTTTCCGAGCAGTACTTC. Its protein product is CASTVWLAGVSEQYF. The complete variable domain, with remaining parts taken from reference TRBV28 and TRBJ2-7, reads DVKVTQSSRYLVKRTGEKVFLECVQDMDHENMFWYRQDPGLGLRLIYFSYDVKMKEKGDIPEGYSVSREKKERFSLILESASTNQTSMYLCASTVWLAGVSEQYFGPGTRLTVT.